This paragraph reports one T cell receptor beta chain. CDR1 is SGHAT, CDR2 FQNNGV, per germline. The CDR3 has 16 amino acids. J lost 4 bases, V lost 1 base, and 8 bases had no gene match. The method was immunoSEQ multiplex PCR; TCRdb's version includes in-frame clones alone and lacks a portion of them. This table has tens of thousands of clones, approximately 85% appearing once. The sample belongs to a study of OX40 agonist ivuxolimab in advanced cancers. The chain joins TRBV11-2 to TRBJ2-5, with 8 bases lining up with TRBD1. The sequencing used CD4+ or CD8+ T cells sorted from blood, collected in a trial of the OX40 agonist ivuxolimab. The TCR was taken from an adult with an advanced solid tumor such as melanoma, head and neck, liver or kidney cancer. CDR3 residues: CASSLVQGAPGETQYF. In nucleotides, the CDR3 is TGTGCCAGCAGCTTAGTTCAGGGGGCGCCTGGAGAGACCCAGTACTTC.